This TCR beta chain emerged from a study of blood T cell repertoires in COVID-19. At the level of the study: PBMCs, B-cell-depleted T cells, or T cells were the source of the cDNA or gDNA that made up the material.

In the study's own analysis: Reference gene primer amplification in the assay estimated nucleated cell counts. TCRdb's copy holds only in-frame clones and misses some; the assay was immunoSEQ multiplex PCR. V and J calls and clone size are those listed in that table; D and trimming were worked out from the DNA. The data hold under 200,000 clones, with approximately 80% observed a single time. Those enrolled, adults aged roughly 18 to 100 years, came from 20 to 25 US areas. Donors were grouped by their self-reported clinical history. This CDR3 region has 14 residues. The germline CDR1 and CDR2 sequences are MGHRA and YSYEKL. The V end was cut by 4 bases, the J end by 5 bases, with 12 bases between.

The source of this sequence is a woman aged 60 to 75 with acute COVID-19. Sequenced: PBMCs or T cells enriched from blood (not recorded which). The chain combines TRBV4-1 with TRBJ1-5; no firm D call. CDR3 DNA: TGCGCCAGCAGCCTACTGGGGAGCGATCAGCCCCAGCATTTT. Amino acid sequence: CASSLLGSDQPQHF.